The present entry profiles one T cell receptor (beta chain) with its context. Its antigen is not known. The table came from immunoSEQ multiplex PCR; TCRdb's copy has only in-frame clones and leaves some out. The table shows around 1.9 million clones, with about 94% occurring only once. V dropped 7 bases and J dropped 0 bases, with 10 bases sitting between them. CDR1 GTSNPN and CDR2 SVGIG come from the germline V gene (reference sequence). The CDR3 consists of 13 residues. CD45RO-negative, CCR7-selected cells formed the naive CD8 fraction, which excluded terminally differentiated effector memory CD45RA+ cells. The entry originates in a study of shared clonotypes between healthy human individuals. Regarding the study as a whole: Clonotype sharing among donors likely depends on sequencing depth. Among a handful of donors, about 5% of naive CD4 clonotypes were found in common.

Sequencing was carried out using naive CD8+ T cells from PBMCs. This chain joins TRBV30 and TRBJ1-3; D unclear. The receptor was isolated from a man aged 18 to 29 in good health. Some clones in this sample may be carry-over from other donors' samples. This chain's CDR3 is CALRPNSGNTIYF. CDR3 nucleotide sequence: TGTGCCTTGAGACCTAACTCTGGAAACACCATATATTTT.